The present T cell receptor beta chain was sequenced within a study of blood T cell repertoires in COVID-19. For the study at large: Collection of acute and convalescent COVID-19 samples took place in the United States, Italy and Spain.

Enrolment of Seattle patients took place during active infection, and they were followed longitudinally. V gave up 4 bases and J gave up 5 bases, with 8 bases separating them. There are 12 residues in the CDR3. From germline, CDR1 is SGHVS and CDR2 FQNEAQ. In the source study's methods: The authors estimated nucleated cell counts from reference gene primer amplification. The table came from immunoSEQ multiplex PCR; TCRdb's copy has only in-frame clones and leaves some out. The V and J calls and clone size are taken from that table; D and trimming were inferred from the DNA. The sample has 430,000 or so clones, approximately 90% seen once.

Specimen: peripheral blood. The gene calls are TRBV7-8 and TRBJ2-5, with unresolved D. The sequence was collected from a man younger than 35 with COVID-19, enrolled during active disease. The DNA of the CDR3 is TGTGCCAGCAGCTACAGCCAGGAGACCCAGTACTTC. As protein: CASSYSQETQYF.